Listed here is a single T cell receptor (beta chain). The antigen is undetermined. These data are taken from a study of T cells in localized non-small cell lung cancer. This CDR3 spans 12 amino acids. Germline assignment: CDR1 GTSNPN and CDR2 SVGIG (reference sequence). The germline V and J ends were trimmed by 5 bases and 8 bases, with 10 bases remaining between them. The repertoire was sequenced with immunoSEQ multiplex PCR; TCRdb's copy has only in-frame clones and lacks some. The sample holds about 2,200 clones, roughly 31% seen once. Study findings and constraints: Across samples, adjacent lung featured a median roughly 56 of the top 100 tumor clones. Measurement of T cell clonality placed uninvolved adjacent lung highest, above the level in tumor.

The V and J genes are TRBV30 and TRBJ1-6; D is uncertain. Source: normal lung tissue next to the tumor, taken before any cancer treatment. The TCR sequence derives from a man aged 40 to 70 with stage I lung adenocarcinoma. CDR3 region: CAWASNHSPLHF. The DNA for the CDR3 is TGTGCCTGGGCTTCGAACCATTCACCCCTCCACTTT.